These T cell receptor beta chains were read from a single sample in a study of CD8+ T cells in alopecia areata. Data came from immunoSEQ multiplex PCR; TCRdb stores just in-frame clones and leaves some out. The repertoire consists of about 150,000 clones, with around 87% occurring once and the leading ten covering less than 15%. Source: CD8+ T cells sorted from blood, taken at week 0. The source of these receptors is a human donor with alopecia areata. Both conserved end residues are part of each CDR3. Each record gives: clone size, V gene, J gene, D gene, CDR3 DNA, CDR3 protein. D genes are given only for firm matches. Clone size is not always given. Where it is, it says once, few, many or a class for expanded clones.

clone size: NA
V gene: TRBV27
J gene: TRBJ2-7
D gene: NA
CDR3 DNA: TGTGCCAGCAGTTTAAGGGGTGGGGGGCCCTACGAGCAGTACTTC
CDR3 protein: CASSLRGGGPYEQYF

clone size: NA
V gene: TRBV4-1
J gene: TRBJ2-1
D gene: TRBD1
CDR3 DNA: TGCGCCAGCAGCCAAGAGGGTAGGGGGCATGAGCAGTTCTTC
CDR3 protein: CASSQEGRGHEQFF

clone size: NA
V gene: TRBV29-1
J gene: TRBJ2-7
D gene: TRBD1
CDR3 DNA: TGCAGCGTCGGGTTACGGGACAGGGGCTCCGGGCAGTACTTC
CDR3 protein: CSVGLRDRGSGQYF

clone size: NA
V gene: TRBV7-9
J gene: TRBJ2-3
D gene: TRBD1
CDR3 DNA: TGTGCCAGCAGCAAGGACAGGAGCACAGATACGCAGTATTTT
CDR3 protein: CASSKDRSTDTQYF

clone size: NA
V gene: TRBV11-2
J gene: TRBJ2-7
D gene: NA
CDR3 DNA: TGTGCCAGCAGCTTAAGTTACAGCTACGAGCAGTACTTC
CDR3 protein: CASSLSYSYEQYF

clone size: NA
V gene: TRBV5-6
J gene: TRBJ2-1
D gene: TRBD1
CDR3 DNA: TGTGCCAGCAGCTATCGGGACAGCTACAATGAGCAGTTCTTC
CDR3 protein: CASSYRDSYNEQFF

clone size: NA
V gene: TRBV30
J gene: TRBJ2-2
D gene: NA
CDR3 DNA: TGTGCCTGGAGTCACGGACACACGAACACCGGGGAGCTGTTTTTT
CDR3 protein: CAWSHGHTNTGELFF

clone size: NA
V gene: TRBV11-2
J gene: TRBJ2-1
D gene: NA
CDR3 DNA: TGTGCCAGCTCATTCGACAATGAGCAGTTCTTC
CDR3 protein: CASSFDNEQFF

clone size: NA
V gene: TRBV25-1
J gene: TRBJ2-1
D gene: TRBD1
CDR3 DNA: TGTGCCAGCAGTGGCGGACAGGGGCGAAGCTCCTACAATGAGCAGTTCTTC
CDR3 protein: CASSGGQGRSSYNEQFF

clone size: NA
V gene: TRBV14
J gene: TRBJ2-1
D gene: TRBD2
CDR3 DNA: TGTGCCAGCAGCGACCCGGGACTAGGGGATCGGTATGAGCAGTTCTTC
CDR3 protein: CASSDPGLGDRYEQFF

clone size: NA
V gene: TRBV30
J gene: TRBJ1-1
D gene: NA
CDR3 DNA: TGTGCCTGGAAGTGGGCCGGGTACACTGAAGCTTTCTTT
CDR3 protein: CAWKWAGYTEAFF

clone size: NA
V gene: TRBV11-2
J gene: TRBJ1-2
D gene: NA
CDR3 DNA: TGTGCCAGCAGCTTAGTCTCTAACTATGGCTACACCTTC
CDR3 protein: CASSLVSNYGYTF

clone size: NA
V gene: TRBV30
J gene: TRBJ1-4
D gene: NA
CDR3 DNA: TGTGCCTGGAGCCGGGACGGTACTAATGAAAAACTGTTTTTT
CDR3 protein: CAWSRDGTNEKLFF

clone size: NA
V gene: TRBV5-4
J gene: TRBJ2-1
D gene: NA
CDR3 DNA: TGTGCCAGCAGCTTGGGAGGGAGTTGGAGCAATGAGCAGTTCTTC
CDR3 protein: CASSLGGSWSNEQFF

clone size: NA
V gene: TRBV9
J gene: TRBJ1-2
D gene: TRBD1
CDR3 DNA: TGTGCCAGCAGCGCCAGCACAGGGGATGGCTACACCTTC
CDR3 protein: CASSASTGDGYTF

clone size: NA
V gene: TRBV14
J gene: TRBJ2-7
D gene: NA
CDR3 DNA: TGTGCCAGCAGCCAAGTCCCTAGTGCTTTGGTCGAGCAGTACTTC
CDR3 protein: CASSQVPSALVEQYF

clone size: NA
V gene: TRBV29-1
J gene: TRBJ2-2
D gene: NA
CDR3 DNA: TGCAGCGTTGAATCAGAAAACACCGGGGAGCTGTTTTTT
CDR3 protein: CSVESENTGELFF

clone size: NA
V gene: TRBV11-2
J gene: TRBJ1-1
D gene: NA
CDR3 DNA: TGTGCCAGCAGCAGCACAGGGTACCCTGAAGCTTTCTTT
CDR3 protein: CASSSTGYPEAFF

clone size: NA
V gene: TRBV19
J gene: TRBJ1-2
D gene: TRBD1
CDR3 DNA: TGTGCCAGTAGTCCCGGGACAGGCTATGGCTACACCTTC
CDR3 protein: CASSPGTGYGYTF

clone size: NA
V gene: TRBV27
J gene: TRBJ1-5
D gene: NA
CDR3 DNA: TGTGCCAGCAGTCGCGCTACAGCTAACAATCAGCCCCAGCATTTT
CDR3 protein: CASSRATANNQPQHF

clone size: NA
V gene: TRBV9
J gene: TRBJ2-2
D gene: NA
CDR3 DNA: TGTGCCAGCAGCGTTGGGGCGAACACCGGGGAGCTGTTTTTT
CDR3 protein: CASSVGANTGELFF

clone size: NA
V gene: TRBV7-2
J gene: TRBJ1-5
D gene: NA
CDR3 DNA: TGTGCCAGCAGCTCTCCCCCTCAGCCCCAGCATTTT
CDR3 protein: CASSSPPQPQHF

clone size: NA
V gene: TRBV6-1
J gene: TRBJ2-3
D gene: NA
CDR3 DNA: TGTGCCAGCAGTGACGGGACTCGGGCAAGGGATACGCAGTATTTT
CDR3 protein: CASSDGTRARDTQYF

clone size: NA
V gene: TRBV13
J gene: TRBJ2-1
D gene: TRBD2
CDR3 DNA: TGTGCCAGCAGCTTAGCTAGCGGGGGGTCCCTCTCCTACAATGAGCAGTTCTTC
CDR3 protein: CASSLASGGSLSYNEQFF

clone size: NA
V gene: TRBV6-6
J gene: TRBJ1-6
D gene: NA
CDR3 DNA: TGTGCCAGCAGCCCGACAGGTCTTTCTAATTCACCCCTCCACTTT
CDR3 protein: CASSPTGLSNSPLHF

clone size: once
V gene: TRBV19
J gene: TRBJ1-5
D gene: NA
CDR3 DNA: TGTGCCAGTAGTTTTGGTCGTCGGCAGCCCCAGCATTTT
CDR3 protein: CASSFGRRQPQHF

clone size: NA
V gene: TRBV5-6
J gene: TRBJ1-1
D gene: NA
CDR3 DNA: TGTGCCAGCAGACGTATCGGGGACATGAACACTGAAGCTTTCTTT
CDR3 protein: CASRRIGDMNTEAFF

clone size: NA
V gene: TRBV6-6
J gene: TRBJ1-2
D gene: NA
CDR3 DNA: TGTGCCAGCAGTTACTCAGGTTTGGATGGCTACACCTTC
CDR3 protein: CASSYSGLDGYTF

clone size: NA
V gene: TRBV27
J gene: TRBJ2-7
D gene: NA
CDR3 DNA: TGTGCCAGCAGTTTAGGCACCTCCTACGAGCAGTACTTC
CDR3 protein: CASSLGTSYEQYF

clone size: NA
V gene: TRBV9
J gene: TRBJ2-3
D gene: TRBD2
CDR3 DNA: TGTGCCAGCAGCCCCCGGGGAGGGGAAGATACGCAGTATTTT
CDR3 protein: CASSPRGGEDTQYF

clone size: NA
V gene: TRBV19
J gene: TRBJ2-3
D gene: NA
CDR3 DNA: TGTGCCAGTAGTATCGATTCCCCCCGAGATACGCAGTATTTT
CDR3 protein: CASSIDSPRDTQYF

clone size: NA
V gene: TRBV29-1
J gene: TRBJ1-2
D gene: TRBD1
CDR3 DNA: TGCAGCGTTGAAGAGGGGAGGGGGCCTGGCTATGGCTACACCTTC
CDR3 protein: CSVEEGRGPGYGYTF

clone size: NA
V gene: TRBV5-1
J gene: TRBJ2-5
D gene: NA
CDR3 DNA: TGCGCCAGCAGCTCGGGGGAGATTATTACGGGCCAAGAGACCCAGTACTTC
CDR3 protein: CASSSGEIITGQETQYF

clone size: NA
V gene: TRBV2
J gene: TRBJ2-7
D gene: NA
CDR3 DNA: TGTGCCAGCAGTGAAACAGGATTCGCACCCTACGAGCAGTACTTC
CDR3 protein: CASSETGFAPYEQYF

clone size: NA
V gene: TRBV7-9
J gene: TRBJ2-1
D gene: NA
CDR3 DNA: TGTGCCAGCACCCCAATTGTGGGGGGTCAGAATGAGCAGTTCTTC
CDR3 protein: CASTPIVGGQNEQFF

clone size: NA
V gene: TRBV11-2
J gene: TRBJ2-1
D gene: NA
CDR3 DNA: TGTGCCAGCAGCTTCGGCAGGGGTAATGAGCAGTTCTTC
CDR3 protein: CASSFGRGNEQFF